These 15 T cell receptor beta chains originate from one sample sequenced in a study of shared clonotypes between healthy human individuals (dated by TCRdb to 2018 to 2021). Library preparation was by the immunoSEQ multiplex PCR assay. TCRdb retrieved this table from immuneACCESS and kept in-frame rearrangements only. Not all clones are present; in checked studies, unresolved V genes account for under half, and no reason is known for the remainder. A total of over a million clones appear in this sample, about 74% of them only once. The ten top clones hold over 1.3% of the sample. The sequencing input was memory CD4+ T cells sorted from blood. The cell subset or site label of this sample denotes: CD45RA-negative fraction. The origin of the receptors is a man aged 18 to 30 in good health.

This clone was detected a few times. The chain is built from TRBV6-1 and TRBJ1-1; no firm D call. V lost 0 bases to trimming and J lost 11 bases, with 13 bases between them. Germline CDR1 is MNHNS and CDR2 is SASEGT. This CDR3 has 13 amino acids. This chain's CDR3 is CASSEARWNGAFF. The CDR3 DNA reads TGTGCCAGCAGTGAAGCAAGGTGGAATGGTGCTTTCTTT.

The DNA of the CDR3 is TGTGCCAGCAGCCCTCAGACGCGGACAGATACGCAGTATTTT. It yields the protein CASSPQTRTDTQYF. This sequence joins TRBV5-6 and TRBJ2-3; D remains ambiguous. CDR1 is SGHDT and CDR2 is YYEEEE in the germline V gene. V dropped 4 bases and J dropped 3 bases, with 12 bases sitting between them. This CDR3 spans 14 amino acids. Drawing the rest from reference TRBV5-6 and TRBJ2-3, the complete variable domain is DAGVTQSPTHLIKTRGQQVTLRCSPKSGHDTVSWYQQALGQGPQFIFQYYEEEERQRGNFPDRFSGHQFPNYSSELNVNALLLGDSALYLCASSPQTRTDTQYFGPGTRLTVL.

In its sample, this clone was seen once. Other nucleotide sequences in the sample specify the same CDR3. This chain uses TRBV5-1 with TRBJ1-1, with D unresolved. Germline V gene data show CDR1 as SGHRS and CDR2 as YFSETQ. CDR3 length equals 13 residues. Trimming removed 5 bases from V and 1 base from J, with 9 bases in between. CDR3 in DNA: TGCGCCAGCAGTCGTATGGAGAACACTGAAGCTTTCTTT. Amino acids: CASSRMENTEAFF.

This clone came up a few times. V and J are TRBV28 and TRBJ2-7; tentative D call: TRBD2 (7 bases). CDR3 length equals 15 residues. Germline CDR1 is MDHEN and CDR2 is SYDVKM. The V gene lost 6 bases and the J gene lost 2 bases, with 17 bases spanning the gap. CDR3 sequence (DNA): TGTGCCAGCAGCCGGCCGGGGGGCAGGACCTACGAGCAGTACTTC. Protein product: CASSRPGGRTYEQYF.

The V and J genes are TRBV30 and TRBJ2-2; 11 bases align to TRBD2. In germline, CDR1 is GTSNPN, CDR2 SVGIG (reference sequence). The CDR3 has 16 amino acids. V gave up 3 bases and J gave up 6 bases; unmatched junction bases: 9. The CDR3 DNA reads as TGTGCCTGGAGGGATAGCGGGAGGGGGGACGCCGGGGAGCTGTTTTTT. It codes for CAWRDSGRGDAGELFF.

This chain joins TRBV7-2 and TRBJ2-7; TRBD1 aligns across 8 bases. Germline CDR1 is SGHTA and CDR2 is FQGNSA. The CDR3 has 15 amino acids. Unmatched junction bases numbered 8, after V lost 3 bases and J lost 4 bases. The CDR3 is CASSFLGQGRYEQYF. The CDR3 DNA is TGTGCCAGCAGCTTCCTTGGACAGGGAAGGTACGAGCAGTACTTC.

This clone was seen a single time. V and J are TRBV6-1 and TRBJ2-4, with D maybe TRBD2 (6 bases). Trimming took off 3 bases at V and 0 bases at J, with 12 bases between the two ends. The CDR3 runs 16 residues. CDR1 is MNHNS and CDR2 is SASEGT in the germline V gene. The chain's CDR3 is CASSDRGVKAKNIQYF. CDR3 DNA: TGTGCCAGCAGTGATCGCGGGGTTAAAGCCAAAAACATTCAGTACTTC.

This clone was recorded at least ten times. The rearrangement links TRBV10-2 to TRBJ1-6; 7 bases fit TRBD1. CDR1 WSHSY and CDR2 SAAADI come from the germline V gene. This CDR3 is 18 amino acids long. The ends lost 2 bases at V and 3 bases at J; junction bases unmatched: 10. CDR3 region: CASSEGRQGSGYNSPLHF. The CDR3 DNA follows: TGCGCCAGCAGTGAGGGAAGACAGGGATCGGGCTATAATTCACCCCTCCACTTT.

This clone was observed once. The DNA of the CDR3 is TGCGCCAGCAGCTTGGGCACCGGGGTTTCACCCCTCCACTTT. Translation: CASSLGTGVSPLHF. The rearrangement joins TRBV5-1 to TRBJ1-6; D unresolved. The CDR3 totals 14 residues. Germline V gene data show CDR1 as SGHRS and CDR2 as YFSETQ. The V end was cut by 0 bases, the J end by 9 bases, with 10 bases between.

The gene calls are TRBV27 and TRBJ1-1; the D is unclear. Germline assignment: CDR1 MNHEY and CDR2 SMNVEV (reference sequence). The CDR3 length is 17 residues. The V end lost 4 bases, the J end lost 3 bases, and 21 bases lay between the germline ends. CDR3 nucleotides: TGTGCCAGCAGTTGGAAGGGAAGCTCCGTCGGGGACACTGAAGCTTTCTTT. Residues: CASSWKGSSVGDTEAFF.

This clone occurred once. This sequence joins TRBV5-1 and TRBJ2-2; 10 positions agree with TRBD2. This CDR3 comprises 14 residues. V was clipped by 4 bases and J by 5 bases; unmatched bases: 2. The germline V gene encodes CDR1 SGHRS and CDR2 YFSETQ. Here the CDR3 DNA reads TGCGCCAGCAGCCCTAGCGGGAGTACCGGGGAGCTGTTTTTT. It translates to CASSPSGSTGELFF.

A few counts support this clone. V is TRBV7-9 and J is TRBJ1-3; perhaps TRBD1 as D (6 bases). Trimming removed 3 bases from V and 0 bases from J, with 9 bases in between. The CDR3 sequence is 15 residues long. From germline, CDR1 is SEHNR and CDR2 FQNEAQ (reference sequence). CDR3 amino acids: CASSLDRPSGNTIYF. CDR3 nucleotides: TGTGCCAGCAGCTTGGACAGACCCTCTGGAAACACCATATATTTT.

Here the CDR3 reads CASSVAKGAGNTIYF. In nucleotides, the CDR3 is TGTGCCAGCAGTGTAGCAAAGGGAGCTGGAAACACCATATATTTT. V and J are TRBV2 and TRBJ1-3; D is ambiguous. This CDR3 is built from 15 residues. V was trimmed by 4 bases and J by 2 bases, leaving 12 bases between them. Germline V gene sequence: CDR1 SNHLY, CDR2 FYNNEI. Filled out from reference TRBV2 and TRBJ1-3, the complete variable domain reads EPEVTQTPSHQVTQMGQEVILRCVPISNHLYFYWYRQILGQKVEFLVSFYNNEISEKSEIFDDQFSVERPDGSNFTLKIRSTKLEDSAMYFCASSVAKGAGNTIYFGEGSWLTVV.

A remark on this clone: A much bigger clone sits one base away, suggesting this may be a read error. Other nucleotide sequences in the sample specify the same CDR3. The J gene is TRBJ2-2, the V gene TRBV18; D remains ambiguous. Germline V CDR1 and CDR2: KGHSH, LQKENI. The V and J ends lost 1 base and 3 bases respectively, with 3 bases between them. This CDR3 contains 13 residues. For the CDR3, the DNA is TGTGCCAGCTCACCACAATACACCGGGGAGCTGTTTTTT. Its protein product is CASSPQYTGELFF.

V and J are TRBV27 and TRBJ1-5; possible D gene TRBD1, 6 bases. This CDR3 comprises 20 residues. V gave up 2 bases and J gave up 4 bases, with 27 bases separating them. Per the germline V gene, CDR1 is MNHEY and CDR2 is SMNVEV (reference sequence). DNA of the CDR3: TGTGCCAGCAGTTTAGATAAGCTCCGGTGGGGGCCGGAGGAAAATCAGCCCCAGCATTTT. Amino acid sequence: CASSLDKLRWGPEENQPQHF.